Given below is one T cell receptor (beta chain) in context. Its target is unknown. This sample was included in a study of memory CD4+ T cells and cytomegalovirus serostatus. Overall study: Donors were healthy Belgian adults, 9 or 10 CMV seropositive and 20 to 30 seronegative. Findings of the study overall: A US-trained random forest predicted CMV serostatus with median AUC around 0.93.

The data were produced by immunoSEQ multiplex PCR, yet TCRdb's version contains in-frame clones alone and is incomplete. The sample comprises about 59,000 clones, 60% to 85% of which are singletons, and roughly 0.48% rests with the top ten. Single viable CD3+CD4+CD8-CD45RO+ cells were sorted as the memory CD4+ T cells. Per germline, CDR1 SGHAT and CDR2 FQNNGV. This CDR3 has 15 amino acids. Trimming cost V 6 bases and J 7 bases, with 19 bases left between them. The clonotype comes from an adult in good health and CMV-seronegative. Some clones in this sample may be carry-over from other donors' samples. The chain joins TRBV11-2 to TRBJ2-1, with a tentative D call TRBD2 (6 bases). The sequencing sample was made of memory CD4+ T cells from blood. The CDR3 sequence is CASRHYRGGGNEQFF. The CDR3 nucleotides are TGTGCCAGCAGACACTACCGCGGTGGGGGGAATGAGCAGTTCTTC.